This entry lists 18 T cell receptor beta chains sequenced from one sample in a study of cytomegalovirus exposure and HLA in healthy donors. It was with 60 Vbeta and 13 Jbeta primers that the PCR ran. Libraries were prepared by immunoSEQ multiplex PCR; TCRdb keeps only in-frame clonotypes and omits some of them. The data show about 43,000 clones, more than 45% seen once. Sequencing was done on a sample of PBMCs. These TCRs come from a man in his 60s in good health and CMV-seronegative.

The rearrangement links TRBV5-1 to TRBJ2-1, with D possibly being TRBD1 (6 bases). The CDR3 totals 15 residues. Germline V lookup: CDR1 SGHRS, CDR2 YFSETQ. The germline V and J ends were trimmed by 6 bases and 2 bases, with 15 bases remaining between them. CDR3 in amino acids: CASTHTGPPYNEQFF. The DNA of the CDR3 is TGCGCCAGCACGCATACAGGGCCCCCCTACAATGAGCAGTTCTTC.

The CDR3: CASSPAGAETEAFF. For the CDR3, the DNA is TGTGCCAGCAGCCCCGCAGGGGCAGAAACTGAAGCTTTCTTT. This chain joins TRBV7-8 and TRBJ1-1; possible D gene TRBD1, 6 bases. This CDR3 comprises 14 residues. Germline CDR1 and CDR2: SGHVS and FQNEAQ. V lost 5 bases and J 5 bases, leaving 15 bases between the germline ends.

The CDR3 loop reads CAWTRDRGPQETQYF. The CDR3 bases are TGTGCCTGGACTAGGGACAGGGGGCCCCAAGAGACCCAGTACTTC. The V and J genes are TRBV30 and TRBJ2-5; the match to TRBD1 covers 12 bases. From germline, CDR1 is GTSNPN and CDR2 SVGIG (reference sequence). The CDR3 is 15 amino acids. V was pared by 4 bases and J by 1 base, with 4 bases of the junction left unmatched.

J is TRBJ2-3 and V is TRBV2; 11 nucleotides agree with TRBD2. Germline V gene lookup returns CDR1 SNHLY and CDR2 FYNNEI. After removal of 6 bases from V and 6 bases from J, the junction contained 14 bases not matched to a gene. This CDR3 is built from 17 residues. CDR3 nucleotide sequence: TGTGCCAGCAGCGACGGGAGAATAGCGGGAGGGTCGGATACGCAGTATTTT. Translated, it gives CASSDGRIAGGSDTQYF.

CDR3 DNA sequence: TGTGCCAGCAGCCTTCTAGCGGGTAGATACGAGCAGTACTTC. Protein sequence: CASSLLAGRYEQYF. This rearrangement joins TRBV27 to TRBJ2-7; 8 bases line up with TRBD2. The CDR3 runs 14 residues. Germline CDR1 reads MNHEY; CDR2 reads SMNVEV (reference sequence). V trimming: 6 bases; J trimming: 4 bases; junction bases outside the gene matches: 8.

J is TRBJ2-3 and V is TRBV7-2; D might be TRBD2 (5 bases). With 5 bases removed from V and 5 bases from J, the gap between germline ends came to 14 bases. This CDR3 contains 14 residues. Germline V CDR1 and CDR2: SGHTA, FQGNSA. The DNA of the CDR3 is TGTGCCAGCAGCGCGGGCCGCGGCCGAGATACGCAGTATTTT. Translated: CASSAGRGRDTQYF.

V gene TRBV27 combines with J gene TRBJ2-1; 7 bases map to TRBD1. Trimming removed 6 bases from V and 7 bases from J; junction bases left unmatched: 6. This CDR3 is built from 13 residues. Germline V CDR1 and CDR2: MNHEY, SMNVEV (reference sequence). The CDR3 region is CASRTTGFNEQFF. In DNA, the CDR3 is TGTGCCAGCAGGACGACAGGGTTTAATGAGCAGTTCTTC.

The chain links TRBV25-1 to TRBJ2-5; D may be TRBD2 (5 bases). The CDR3 loop spans 15 amino acids. Trimming left V 1 base short and J 5 bases short, with 14 bases between. The germline V gene encodes CDR1 MGHDK and CDR2 SYGVNS. CDR3 bases: TGTGCCAGCAGTGAATGGGATAGCGCTGGCGAGACCCAGTACTTC. This translates into CASSEWDSAGETQYF.

This clone is classed as medium-sized. The chain is built from TRBV6-1 and TRBJ2-3, with 7 bases lining up with TRBD1. Per the germline V gene, CDR1 is MNHNS and CDR2 is SASEGT. Unmatched junction bases numbered 6, after V lost 4 bases and J lost 8 bases. There are 13 residues in the CDR3. The CDR3 DNA reads as TGTGCCAGCAGTGGGACAGGTTCAGCTACGCAGTATTTT. Its translation: CASSGTGSATQYF.

This chain uses TRBV10-2 with TRBJ2-2; D is perhaps TRBD2 (6 bases). This CDR3 comprises 13 residues. Germline CDR1 reads WSHSY; CDR2 reads SAAADI. Trimming stripped 7 bases from V and 5 bases from J, with 11 bases between. The CDR3 loop is CASTGTGTGELFF. CDR3 nucleotide sequence: TGCGCCAGCACAGGGACTGGGACCGGGGAGCTGTTTTTT.

The rearrangement links TRBV10-3 to TRBJ2-1; maybe TRBD2 (5 bases). V dropped 0 bases and J dropped 3 bases, with 21 bases sitting between them. The CDR3 is 19 amino acids. Germline V lookup: CDR1 ENHRY, CDR2 SYGVKD. CDR3 nucleotides: TGTGCCATCAGTGAGTCGCCTCCAGTAGAGCGGAGAAACTACAATGAGCAGTTCTTC. This gives the protein CAISESPPVERRNYNEQFF.

This chain uses TRBV6-4 with TRBJ2-2; D is ambiguous. V was shortened by 2 bases and J by 2 bases, with 6 bases between the two germline ends. Germline-derived CDR1 and CDR2 are MRHNA and SNTAGT. The length of the CDR3 is 14 residues. The CDR3, as DNA: TGTGCCAGCAGTGACCCCCCTAACACCGGGGAGCTGTTTTTT. As protein: CASSDPPNTGELFF.

The rearrangement uses TRBV30 and TRBJ2-3; TRBD2 aligns across 7 bases. The ends lost 1 base at V and 3 bases at J; junction bases unmatched: 4. The CDR3 has 14 residues. The germline gives CDR1 GTSNPN, CDR2 SVGIG (reference sequence). CDR3 in amino acids: CAWSGLAVTDTQYF. DNA of the CDR3: TGTGCCTGGAGTGGACTAGCCGTGACAGATACGCAGTATTTT.

This clone was recorded a few times. The chain combines TRBV6-5 with TRBJ1-2; D might be TRBD1 (5 bases). V dropped 5 bases and J dropped 7 bases, with 14 bases sitting between them. CDR3 size: 13 residues. From germline, CDR1 is MNHEY and CDR2 SVGAGI. The CDR3: CASSNQGEAGYTF. As DNA, the CDR3 is TGTGCCAGCAGTAACCAAGGGGAGGCTGGCTACACCTTC.

The CDR3 DNA follows: TGCGCCAGCGGGCAAACGAACACTGAAGCTTTCTTT. This encodes CASGQTNTEAFF. This sequence joins TRBV5-1 and TRBJ1-1, with D hard to call. Germline V gene sequence: CDR1 SGHRS, CDR2 YFSETQ. The ends were cut back, 7 bases at V and 1 base at J, with 8 bases in the middle. The CDR3 extends over 12 amino acids.

This clone has only one observation. The gene calls are TRBV7-2 and TRBJ1-1, with D possibly TRBD1 on 5 matching bases. Germline V gene data show CDR1 as SGHTA and CDR2 as FQGNSA. Trimming left V 0 bases short and J 4 bases short, with 9 bases between. This CDR3 has 14 amino acids. The CDR3 sequence: CASSLAPGGTEAFF. The CDR3 DNA sequence: TGTGCCAGCAGCTTAGCGCCGGGGGGCACTGAAGCTTTCTTT.

This chain links TRBV4-3 with TRBJ1-2; perhaps TRBD1 as D (5 bases). CDR1 and CDR2 (germline): LGHNA, YSLEER. V lost 0 bases, J lost 4 bases, and 9 bases lay in between. The CDR3 runs to 14 residues. The CDR3 bases are TGCGCCAGCAGCCAAGACGGGCAGGGCTATGGCTACACCTTC. Translated, it gives CASSQDGQGYGYTF.

By proportion, this clone is medium-sized. This rearrangement joins TRBV10-3 to TRBJ2-7; tentatively, D is TRBD2 (6 bases). The CDR3 extends over 17 amino acids. Deletions cut 6 bases from V and 2 bases from J, with 23 bases between. Germline lookup yields CDR1 ENHRY and CDR2 SYGVKD. CDR3 in DNA: TGTGCCATCAGGGAGACAGTAGCGGAGACCGCCGCCTACGAGCAGTACTTC. Encoded protein: CAIRETVAETAAYEQYF.